Sequencing of this T cell receptor beta chain was carried out in a study of glioma-infiltrating T cells. Study outcomes and limitations: Above-expected tissue-blood divergence occurred in all gliomas, most in low-grade ones.

This clonotype was seen at least ten times. As yet, its antigen is unknown. The iRepertoire nested amplicon-rescue multiplex PCR amplified TCR alpha and beta CDR3s from RNA. Input was roughly 85-450 ng of tissue mRNA or PBMC total RNA. Each CDR3 protein gets one entry after TCRdb re-called the multiplex PCR reads with MiXCR. In the table there are 3,000 to 3,500 distinct CDR3 sequences, 35% to 45% of which are singletons. This CDR3 spans 14 amino acids. Trimming took 3 bases from V and 2 from J, leaving 9 bases between them. The V gene's germline CDR1 is ENHRY and CDR2 SYGVKD. The sequenced material came from glioma tissue, nonneoplastic brain tissue, or PBMCs (not recorded which). The rearrangement uses TRBV10-3 and TRBJ2-3; no definite D call. This receptor was taken from a human donor with low-grade glioma or glioblastoma, undergoing nonglioma brain surgery, or in good health (not recorded which). As DNA, the CDR3 is TGTGCCATCAGTGAAGGTCCGAACACAGATACGCAGTATTTT. It translates to CAISEGPNTDTQYF.